These 4 T cell receptor beta chains were all obtained from the same sample, sequenced in a study of cytomegalovirus exposure and HLA in healthy donors. The study ran its PCR with 60 Vbeta and 13 Jbeta primers. Sequencing was performed with immunoSEQ multiplex PCR; in TCRdb, only in-frame clones are kept and a portion is missing. The table lists about 190,000 clones, about four fifths of them singletons. What was sequenced was PBMCs. These receptors came from a man between 40 and 49 years old in good health and CMV-seropositive.

The chain has TRBV6-5 and TRBJ2-7; possibly TRBD2 for D (6 bases). The CDR3 is 15 amino acids. Germline V gene data show CDR1 as MNHEY and CDR2 as SVGAGI. V was clipped by 5 bases and J by 1 base, with 15 bases between them. The CDR3 reads CASSGTGRGSYEQYF. For the CDR3, the DNA is TGTGCCAGCAGTGGAACCGGGAGAGGGTCCTACGAGCAGTACTTC.

This CDR3 is CASSLAGADGGYTF. The CDR3 region has the DNA TGTGCCAGCAGCTTAGCAGGGGCAGACGGTGGCTACACCTTC. V and J are TRBV7-3 and TRBJ1-2; D may be TRBD1 (6 bases). V shed 2 bases and J shed 7 bases, with 14 bases lying between them. Germline CDR1 is SGHTA and CDR2 is FQGTGA. This CDR3 contains 14 residues.

The chain joins TRBV6-5 to TRBJ1-4; perhaps TRBD1 as D (5 bases). V was cut by 4 bases and J by 7 bases, with 19 bases left in between. Per the germline V gene, CDR1 is MNHEY and CDR2 is SVGAGI. The CDR3 is made up of 16 amino acids. This CDR3 reads CASSSARRGMGEKLFF. CDR3 sequence (DNA): TGTGCCAGCAGTTCTGCCCGGAGGGGAATGGGTGAAAAACTGTTTTTT.

V usage is TRBV27 and J usage is TRBJ2-7; no reliable D call. V lost 0 bases, J lost 3 bases, and 9 bases lay in between. Germline assignment: CDR1 MNHEY and CDR2 SMNVEV (reference sequence). The CDR3 has 14 residues. The CDR3 nucleotides read TGTGCCAGCAGTTTATCGATCAGAAACTACGAGCAGTACTTC. As protein: CASSLSIRNYEQYF.